This T cell receptor beta chain was sequenced during a study of identical twins. Germline V CDR1 and CDR2: SGHVS, FQNEAQ. The CDR3 runs 16 residues. With V trimmed by 5 bases and J by 0 bases, 8 bases remained unmatched. This clonotype has only a few counts. TCRdb independently ran MiXCR on the 5' RACE reads; one entry per CDR3 protein. The sample includes hundreds of thousands of distinct CDR3 sequences, 12% of them seen just once. The same data also contributed to another study, on yellow fever vaccine responses in identical twins.

V usage is TRBV7-8 and J usage is TRBJ2-3; 7 nucleotides match TRBD1. The clonotype was recovered from a woman aged 18-29 years in good health. Sequences were obtained from PBMCs. In nucleotides, the CDR3 is TGTGCCAGCAGCGCTAGGGGACAGACTAGCACAGATACGCAGTATTTT. Amino acid sequence: CASSARGQTSTDTQYF.